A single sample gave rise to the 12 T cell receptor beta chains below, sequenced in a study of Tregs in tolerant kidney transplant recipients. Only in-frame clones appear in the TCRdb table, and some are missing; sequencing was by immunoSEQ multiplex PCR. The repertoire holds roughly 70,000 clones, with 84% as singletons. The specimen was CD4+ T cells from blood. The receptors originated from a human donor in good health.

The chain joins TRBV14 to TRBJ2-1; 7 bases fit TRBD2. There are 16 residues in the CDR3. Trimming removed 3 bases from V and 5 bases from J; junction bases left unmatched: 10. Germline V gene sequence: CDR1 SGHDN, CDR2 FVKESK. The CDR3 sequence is CASSQGRALDNNEQFF. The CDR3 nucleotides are TGTGCCAGCAGCCAGGGGAGGGCGCTTGACAACAATGAGCAGTTCTTC.

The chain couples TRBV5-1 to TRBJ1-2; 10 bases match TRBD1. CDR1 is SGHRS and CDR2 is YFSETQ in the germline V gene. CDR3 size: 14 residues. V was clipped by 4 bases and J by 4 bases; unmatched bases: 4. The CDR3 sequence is CASSPGQGGYGYTF. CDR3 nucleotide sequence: TGCGCCAGCAGCCCCGGACAGGGGGGCTATGGCTACACCTTC.

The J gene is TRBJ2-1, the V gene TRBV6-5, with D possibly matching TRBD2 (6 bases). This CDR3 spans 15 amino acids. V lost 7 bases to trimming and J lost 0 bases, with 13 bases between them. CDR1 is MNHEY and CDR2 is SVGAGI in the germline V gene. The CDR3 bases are TGTGCCAGCAACGGACTCGGGAGCTCCTACAATGAGCAGTTCTTC. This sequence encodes CASNGLGSSYNEQFF.

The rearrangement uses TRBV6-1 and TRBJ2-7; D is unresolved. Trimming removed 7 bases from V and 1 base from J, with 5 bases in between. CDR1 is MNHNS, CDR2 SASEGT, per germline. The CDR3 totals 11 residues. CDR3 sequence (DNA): TGTGCCAGCACAGTTTCCTACGAGCAGTACTTC. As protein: CASTVSYEQYF.

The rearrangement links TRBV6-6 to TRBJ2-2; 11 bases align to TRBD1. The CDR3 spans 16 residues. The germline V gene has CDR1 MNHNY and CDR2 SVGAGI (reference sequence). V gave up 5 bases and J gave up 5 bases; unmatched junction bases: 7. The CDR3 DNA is TGTGCCAGCAGTCGCACTGGGACAGGGGGGACCGGGGAGCTGTTTTTT. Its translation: CASSRTGTGGTGELFF.

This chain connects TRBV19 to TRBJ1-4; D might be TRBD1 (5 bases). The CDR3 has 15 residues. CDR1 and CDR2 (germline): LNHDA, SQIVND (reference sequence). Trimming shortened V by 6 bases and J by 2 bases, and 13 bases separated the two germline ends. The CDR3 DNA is TGTGCCAGTAGACAGGATCTATTTACTAATGAAAAACTGTTTTTT. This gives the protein CASRQDLFTNEKLFF.

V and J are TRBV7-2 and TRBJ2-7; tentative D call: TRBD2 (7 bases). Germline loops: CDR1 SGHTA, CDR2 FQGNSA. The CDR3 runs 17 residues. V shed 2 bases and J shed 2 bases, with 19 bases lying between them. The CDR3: CASSLNWGGLRTYEQYF. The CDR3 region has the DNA TGTGCCAGCAGCTTAAATTGGGGGGGCCTAAGGACCTACGAGCAGTACTTC.

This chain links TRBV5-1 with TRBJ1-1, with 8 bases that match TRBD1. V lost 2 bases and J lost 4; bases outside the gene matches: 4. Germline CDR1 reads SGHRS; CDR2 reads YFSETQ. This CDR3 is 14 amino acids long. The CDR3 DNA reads TGCGCCAGCAGCTTAGGACAGGGTAGCACTGAAGCTTTCTTT. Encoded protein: CASSLGQGSTEAFF. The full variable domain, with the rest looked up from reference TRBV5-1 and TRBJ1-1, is KAGVTQTPRYLIKTRGQQVTLSCSPISGHRSVSWYQQTPGQGLQFLFEYFSETQRNKGNFPGRFSGRQFSNSRSEMNVSTLELGDSALYLCASSLGQGSTEAFFGQGTRLTVV.

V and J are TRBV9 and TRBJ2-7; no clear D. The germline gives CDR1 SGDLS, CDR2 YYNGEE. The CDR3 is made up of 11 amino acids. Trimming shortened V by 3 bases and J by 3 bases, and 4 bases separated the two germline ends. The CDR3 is CASSEDYEQYF. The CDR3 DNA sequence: TGTGCCAGCAGCGAGGACTACGAGCAGTACTTC.

In DNA form, the CDR3 reads TGTGCCAGCTCACGTAAACTGCCGTCGTCCGGGACAGGGACAGATACGCAGTATTTT. It yields the protein CASSRKLPSSGTGTDTQYF. The V call is TRBV18, the J call TRBJ2-3; 9 bases line up with TRBD1. Germline CDR1 is KGHSH and CDR2 is LQKENI. Trimming removed 4 bases from V and 3 bases from J; junction bases left unmatched: 17. The CDR3 runs 19 residues.

CDR3 loop: CASSFMRTELYGYTF. Written as DNA, the CDR3 is TGTGCCAGCAGCTTCATGAGGACAGAACTCTATGGCTACACCTTC. The chain combines TRBV7-3 with TRBJ1-2, with D possibly TRBD1 on 6 matching bases. Trimming cost V 3 bases and J 4 bases, with 15 bases left between them. The CDR3 sequence is 15 residues long. CDR1 is SGHTA, CDR2 FQGTGA, per germline.

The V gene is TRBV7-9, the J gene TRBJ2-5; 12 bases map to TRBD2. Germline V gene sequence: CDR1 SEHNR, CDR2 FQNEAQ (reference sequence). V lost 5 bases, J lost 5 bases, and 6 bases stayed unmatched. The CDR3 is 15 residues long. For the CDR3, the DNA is TGTGCCAGCAGCGCCCCTAGCGGGAGGGCGGAGACCCAGTACTTC. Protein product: CASSAPSGRAETQYF.